This TCR beta chain appears in the sequencing data of a study of control samples from healthy donors and cancer patients. As for this clone: At one end, the junction sequence differs from germline, possibly due to a read error. Other nucleotide sequences in the sample specify the same CDR3.

The assay was immunoSEQ multiplex PCR, and TCRdb's table has in-frame clones only and misses some. The sample gives 90,000 to 100,000 clones, about 88% of which show up once; about 38% is in the top ten. The CDR3 has 13 residues. Germline-derived CDR1 and CDR2 are MNHEY and SMNVEV (reference sequence). What was sequenced was PBMCs. The TCR originated in a man aged 65 to 85 with lung cancer. The V gene is TRBV27, the J gene TRBJ1-2, with D hard to call. Here the CDR3 DNA reads TGTGCCAGCAGTTTAAGAGGATCTTATGGCTACACCTTT. As protein: CASSLRGSYGYTF.